This T cell receptor (beta chain) was documented in a study of cytomegalovirus exposure and HLA in healthy donors. Regarding the study as a whole: In most subjects, TCR beta sequences reportedly gave accurate predictions of HLA-A and HLA-B alleles. In a later analysis, TCR beta V- and J-gene trimming was associated with a missense DCLRE1C variant. The listing of 150 or so TCR beta chains classed them as cytomegalovirus-associated.

PCR amplification relied on 60 Vbeta primers (plus 13 Jbeta primers). The table came from immunoSEQ multiplex PCR; TCRdb's copy has only in-frame clones and leaves some out. Of tens of thousands of clones in the sample, approximately 71% are singletons; the top ten hold roughly 7.1%. Turning to this clone: No antigen is known for it.

This CDR3 is 16 amino acids long. The germline gives CDR1 LGHNT, CDR2 FRNRAP. V lost 4 bases to trimming and J lost 8 bases, with 23 bases between them. Source material: PBMCs. The source is a middle-aged woman in good health and CMV-seronegative. The V call is TRBV12-5, the J call TRBJ1-1, with D perhaps matching TRBD1 (5 bases). CDR3 nucleotides: TGTGCTAGTGGTTGGGGGGGGGAGGGGACCCCCTTAGAAGCTTTCTTT. This encodes CASGWGGEGTPLEAFF.